The next 17 T cell receptor beta chains were all read from a single sample in a study of cytomegalovirus exposure and HLA in healthy donors. Sequenced by immunoSEQ multiplex PCR; TCRdb stores in-frame clones only, minus some. Of roughly 220,000 clones listed, just over 90% are singletons. The sequencing sample was made of PBMCs. Source of these receptors: a woman in her late teens or twenties in good health and CMV-seronegative.

The chain couples TRBV9 to TRBJ2-1; 8 bases agree with TRBD2. The CDR3 length is 19 residues. V was pared by 0 bases and J by 1 base, with 12 bases of the junction left unmatched. The germline CDR1 and CDR2 sequences are SGDLS and YYNGEE. DNA for the CDR3: TGTGCCAGCAGCGTAGACCCCCCCCGCGGGAGGCAATCCTACAATGAGCAGTTCTTC. This encodes CASSVDPPRGRQSYNEQFF.

This rearrangement joins TRBV5-1 to TRBJ1-3, with 9 bases matching TRBD1. CDR1 is SGHRS and CDR2 is YFSETQ in the germline V gene. The junction had 19 bases not matched to a gene; V was cut back by 0 bases and J by 3 bases. CDR3 length equals 21 residues. CDR3 residues: CASSLVYHGYRGPWYGNTIYF. The CDR3 region has the DNA TGCGCCAGCAGCTTGGTTTATCACGGGTACAGGGGGCCTTGGTATGGAAACACCATATATTTT.

This chain joins TRBV28 and TRBJ2-1; 10 nucleotides align to TRBD2. This CDR3 has 14 residues. J gave up 8 bases and V 3 bases, and 4 bases lay outside the gene matches. The V gene's germline CDR1 is MDHEN and CDR2 SYDVKM. The chain's CDR3 is CASSFLAGVHEQFF. The CDR3, as DNA: TGTGCCAGCAGTTTCCTAGCGGGAGTCCATGAGCAGTTCTTC.

The chain is built from TRBV28 and TRBJ1-2; D may be TRBD1 (5 bases). V was pared by 6 bases and J by 5 bases, with 16 bases between. Germline V gene lookup returns CDR1 MDHEN and CDR2 SYDVKM. The CDR3 length is 14 residues. The CDR3 here is CASRPLAGLYGYTF. In nucleotides, the CDR3 is TGTGCCAGCAGACCCCTGGCAGGGTTATATGGCTACACCTTC.

The chain is built from TRBV27 and TRBJ2-7, with 8 positions matching TRBD1. Germline V gene sequence: CDR1 MNHEY, CDR2 SMNVEV (reference sequence). The CDR3 totals 17 residues. J gave up 0 bases and V 4 bases, and 11 bases lay outside the gene matches. The CDR3 bases are TGTGCCAGCAGTTCTACTGGGGGACAGGTAATCTCCTACGAGCAGTACTTC. As protein: CASSSTGGQVISYEQYF.

V and J are TRBV27 and TRBJ1-2, with D unresolved. Trimming removed 3 bases from V and 2 bases from J, with 16 bases in between. CDR3 size: 16 residues. From germline, CDR1 is MNHEY and CDR2 SMNVEV (reference sequence). As DNA, the CDR3 is TGTGCCAGCAGTTTCGAGGGCCCGGGCTCCAACTATGGCTACACCTTC. Its protein product is CASSFEGPGSNYGYTF.

The gene calls are TRBV18 and TRBJ2-3; D gene uncertain. This CDR3 region has 16 residues. The V gene lost 3 bases and the J gene lost 2 bases, with 15 bases spanning the gap. The V gene's germline CDR1 is KGHSH and CDR2 LQKENI. The CDR3 loop is CASSPPDLQITDTQYF. CDR3 DNA: TGTGCCAGCTCACCCCCCGACTTGCAGATCACAGATACGCAGTATTTT.

In its sample, this clone was seen once. The rearrangement uses TRBV18 and TRBJ2-5, with D possibly TRBD1 on 6 matching bases. In germline, CDR1 is KGHSH, CDR2 LQKENI. The V and J ends lost 2 bases and 5 bases respectively, with 15 bases between them. The CDR3 extends over 15 amino acids. The CDR3 region has the DNA TGTGCCAGCTCACCAGTGCAGGGGCCGGGGGAGACCCAGTACTTC. It specifies CASSPVQGPGETQYF.

The chain carries TRBV10-2 and TRBJ2-1; 10 nucleotides align to TRBD2. The CDR3 is made up of 18 amino acids. Germline-derived CDR1 and CDR2 are WSHSY and SAAADI. The J segment lost 6 bases and the V segment lost 0 bases, leaving 11 bases of the junction unmatched. For the CDR3, the DNA is TGCGCCAGCAGTGAGTCGACTGGTTCTAGCGGGAGAACCAATGAGCAGTTCTTC. Amino acid sequence: CASSESTGSSGRTNEQFF.

This clone came up once. The chain couples TRBV5-1 to TRBJ1-1, with a tentative D call TRBD1 (5 bases). The CDR3 is made up of 13 amino acids. The V gene's germline CDR1 is SGHRS and CDR2 YFSETQ. V lost 4 bases to trimming and J lost 1 base, with 8 bases between them. The CDR3 DNA reads as TGCGCCAGCAGCACGGGGGGGAACACTGAAGCTTTCTTT. Residues: CASSTGGNTEAFF.

The rearrangement uses TRBV6-1 and TRBJ2-7, with a tentative D call TRBD1 (5 bases). Germline CDR1 is MNHNS and CDR2 is SASEGT. V was cut by 5 bases and J by 4 bases, with 9 bases left in between. This CDR3 comprises 12 residues. CDR3 amino acids: CASSIYRYEQYF. CDR3 nucleotide sequence: TGTGCCAGCAGTATATACAGGTACGAGCAGTACTTC.

The chain carries TRBV7-9 and TRBJ1-1; 7 bases are a match to TRBD1. The CDR3 contains 16 residues. Germline-derived CDR1 and CDR2 are SEHNR and FQNEAQ (reference sequence). The V gene end was trimmed by 4 bases and the J gene end by 0 bases; junction bases not matched to a gene: 8. CDR3 region: CASSSNPTGMNTEAFF. CDR3 DNA: TGTGCCAGCAGCTCCAATCCGACAGGGATGAACACTGAAGCTTTCTTT.

V usage is TRBV11-3 and J usage is TRBJ1-5, with D possibly being TRBD1 (6 bases). The CDR3 length is 15 residues. Trimming removed 0 bases from V and 11 bases from J, with 17 bases in between. Per germline, CDR1 SGHNT and CDR2 YENEEA. CDR3: CASSLDGGGPFAQHF. The CDR3 nucleotides read TGTGCCAGCAGCTTAGATGGGGGGGGCCCATTCGCCCAGCATTTT.

This clone was picked up a small number of times. This chain links TRBV10-3 with TRBJ1-6; 7 bases align to TRBD1. The CDR3 length is 18 residues. Per the germline V gene, CDR1 is ENHRY and CDR2 is SYGVKD. Unmatched junction bases numbered 13, after V lost 0 bases and J lost 8 bases. CDR3 DNA sequence: TGTGCCATCAGTGAGTCACCACCCCGGGGGACAGCCCATTCACCCCTCCACTTT. The encoded protein is CAISESPPRGTAHSPLHF.

The chain links TRBV9 to TRBJ2-3, with 13 bases lining up with TRBD2. This CDR3 has 16 amino acids. V shed 4 bases and J 8 bases; nucleotides not matched to a gene: 10. Germline lookup yields CDR1 SGDLS and CDR2 YYNGEE. CDR3 DNA sequence: TGTGCCAGCAGCCCCGGGACTAGCGGGAAATCTGGTACGCAGTATTTT. Amino acids: CASSPGTSGKSGTQYF.

This chain joins TRBV27 and TRBJ2-2; weak D call: TRBD1 (6 bases). Germline CDR1 and CDR2: MNHEY and SMNVEV (reference sequence). V lost 8 bases and J lost 4, with 8 bases in between. CDR3 length: 12 amino acids. In DNA, the CDR3 is TGTGCCAGCCTAGGGGGCACCGGGGAGCTGTTTTTT. Residues: CASLGGTGELFF.

This chain connects TRBV6-5 to TRBJ2-7; D not resolved. The germline gives CDR1 MNHEY, CDR2 SVGAGI. The CDR3 is made up of 15 amino acids. The V and J ends lost 10 bases and 0 bases respectively, with 19 bases between them. The CDR3 reads CATRLLPNPSYEQYF. The CDR3 coding sequence is TGTGCCACCAGACTCCTGCCAAACCCCTCCTACGAGCAGTACTTC.